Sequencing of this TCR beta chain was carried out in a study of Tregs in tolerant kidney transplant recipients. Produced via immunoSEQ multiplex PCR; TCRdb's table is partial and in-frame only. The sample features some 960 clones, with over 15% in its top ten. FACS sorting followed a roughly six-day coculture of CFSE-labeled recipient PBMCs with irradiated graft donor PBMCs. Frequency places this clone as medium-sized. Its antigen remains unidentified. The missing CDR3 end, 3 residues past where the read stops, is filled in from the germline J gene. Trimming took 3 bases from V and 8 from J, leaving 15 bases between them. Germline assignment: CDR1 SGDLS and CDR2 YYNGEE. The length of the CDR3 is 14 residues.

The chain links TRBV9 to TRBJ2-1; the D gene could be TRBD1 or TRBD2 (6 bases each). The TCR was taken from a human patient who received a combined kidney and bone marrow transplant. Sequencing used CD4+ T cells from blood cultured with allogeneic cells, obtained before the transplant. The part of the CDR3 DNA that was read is TGTGCCAGCAGCGAGCCCGGAGGGGGTGATGAG. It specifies CASSEPGGGDE. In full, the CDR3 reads CASSEPGGGDEQFF. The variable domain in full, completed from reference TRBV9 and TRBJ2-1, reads DSGVTQTPKHLITATGQRVTLRCSPRSGDLSVYWYQQSLDQGLQFLIQYYNGEERAKGNILERFSAQQFPDLHSELNLSSLELGDSALYFCASSEPGGGDEQFFGPGTRLTVL.